These T cell receptor beta chains were read from a single sample in a study of T cells in tuberculosis. Clones were sequenced by immunoSEQ multiplex PCR, and TCRdb holds only the in-frame ones, with some missing. Here the sample spans about 44,000 clones, nearly 95% being singletons. Material for sequencing was PBMCs. Receptors were obtained from a donor between 10 and 35 years old with latent tuberculosis or without tuberculosis infection. Each CDR3 is given with its conserved first and last residue. A D gene is named only where the DNA matches it firmly. Some rows have no size entry. The others give once, few or many, or a class for an expanded clone.

j_gene,abundance,v_gene,d_gene,CDR3aa,CDR3nt
TRBJ1-5,NA,TRBV30,NA,CAWATGSDQPQHF,TGTGCCTGGGCCACAGGGAGCGATCAGCCCCAGCATTTT
TRBJ1-1,once,TRBV19,NA,CASTLSQGRGEAFF,TGTGCCAGTACTCTTAGTCAAGGGAGGGGTGAAGCTTTCTTT
TRBJ2-5,once,TRBV30,NA,CAWSGSGHFQETQYF,TGTGCCTGGAGTGGGTCAGGGCATTTCCAAGAGACCCAGTACTTC
TRBJ2-7,NA,TRBV27,NA,CASSLSDSYEQYF,TGTGCCAGCAGTTTAAGCGACTCCTACGAGCAGTACTTC
TRBJ1-2,NA,TRBV7-2,NA,CASSSLAQVAYGYTF,TGTGCCAGCAGCTCACTAGCTCAAGTCGCCTATGGCTACACCTTC
TRBJ1-5,NA,TRBV7-2,NA,CASSLFRANQPQHF,TGTGCCAGCAGCTTATTCAGGGCCAATCAGCCCCAGCATTTT
TRBJ2-6,NA,TRBV19,NA,CASSKKQISGANVLTF,TGTGCCAGTAGCAAGAAACAGATCTCTGGGGCCAACGTCCTGACTTTC
TRBJ2-2,NA,TRBV6-1,NA,CASSERIAGSLTGELFF,TGTGCCAGCAGTGAAAGGATTGCAGGGTCGCTCACCGGGGAGCTGTTTTTT
TRBJ2-3,NA,TRBV5-1,NA,CASSPRGGRRDTQYF,TGCGCCAGCAGCCCCCGGGGTGGTCGGCGGGATACGCAGTATTTT
TRBJ2-3,NA,TRBV7-2,TRBD2,CASSLVMTSGSLTDTQYF,TGTGCCAGCAGCTTAGTGATGACTAGCGGGAGTTTGACAGATACGCAGTATTTT
TRBJ2-3,NA,TRBV19,NA,CASRQKGQITDTQYF,TGTGCCAGTAGACAGAAGGGGCAGATCACAGATACGCAGTATTTT
TRBJ1-1,NA,TRBV27,NA,CASSLWKVSRPNTEAFF,TGTGCCAGCAGTTTATGGAAGGTCTCCAGGCCGAACACTGAAGCTTTCTTT
TRBJ1-1,NA,TRBV18,TRBD1,CASSRGQGPSEAFF,TGTGCCAGCTCACGGGGACAGGGTCCATCTGAAGCTTTCTTT
TRBJ1-1,once,TRBV6-4,NA,CASSDTGGGTEAFF,TGTGCCAGCAGTGACACCGGGGGGGGGACTGAAGCTTTCTTT
TRBJ1-2,NA,TRBV2,NA,CASMRGLVNYGYTF,TGTGCCAGCATGAGGGGACTAGTAAACTATGGCTACACCTTC
TRBJ1-2,NA,TRBV30,TRBD1,CAWSRTGHGYTF,TGTGCCTGGAGCCGGACAGGGCATGGCTACACCTTC
TRBJ1-2,NA,TRBV5-4,NA,CASSLAGGPSYGYTF,TGTGCCAGCAGCTTGGCCGGGGGACCCAGCTATGGCTACACCTTC
TRBJ2-7,NA,TRBV27,TRBD2,CASSLRGREGSYEQYF,TGTGCCAGCAGTTTACGGGGGAGGGAAGGTTCCTACGAGCAGTACTTC
TRBJ2-7,NA,TRBV4-1,TRBD2,CASSQVAGGAFYEQYF,TGCGCCAGCAGCCAAGTAGCGGGAGGCGCCTTCTACGAGCAGTACTTC
TRBJ2-7,NA,TRBV13,TRBD1,CASSLGTGEVGFEQYF,TGTGCCAGCAGCTTAGGAACAGGGGAAGTCGGTTTCGAGCAGTACTTC
TRBJ2-2,NA,TRBV6-4,TRBD2,CASSPWESSGSPGELFF,TGTGCCAGCAGCCCGTGGGAGTCTAGCGGGAGTCCAGGGGAGCTGTTTTTT
TRBJ2-7,few,TRBV6-1,NA,CASSGYEQYF,TGTGCCAGTTCAGGGTATGAGCAGTACTTC
TRBJ1-3,NA,TRBV29-1,NA,CSVEAAANTIYF,TGCAGCGTTGAGGCGGCAGCCAACACCATATATTTT
TRBJ2-1,NA,TRBV19,TRBD2,CASSIVNLRLAGFNEQFF,TGTGCCAGTAGTATAGTGAATTTAAGACTAGCGGGATTCAATGAGCAGTTCTTC